Following are 23 T cell receptor beta chains from one sample sequenced in a study of blood T cells in healthy people across ages. With a J-beta primer mix and a sample-barcoded 5' primer, a second PCR ran roughly 7 to 11 cycles. Via MiXCR, TCRdb re-called the 5' RACE reads, giving one row per CDR3 protein. The sample has 1.5 million to 2 million distinct CDR3 sequences; 28% are singletons. The material sequenced was blood. The receptors originated from a woman in her twenties or thirties in good health.

The J gene is TRBJ1-3, the V gene TRBV15, with D uncertain. The CDR3 has 15 amino acids. Germline lookup yields CDR1 LNHNV and CDR2 YYDKDF (reference sequence). The ends were cut back, 4 bases at V and 0 bases at J, with 10 bases in the middle. The CDR3 reads CATSNDASSGNTIYF. DNA of the CDR3: TGTGCCACCAGCAACGACGCTAGCTCTGGAAACACCATATATTTT.

V usage is TRBV7-9 and J usage is TRBJ1-1, with a tentative D call TRBD1 (6 bases). The germline V and J ends were trimmed by 6 bases and 4 bases, with 18 bases remaining between them. The CDR3 is made up of 15 amino acids. Germline V lookup: CDR1 SEHNR, CDR2 FQNEAQ (reference sequence). The CDR3 protein is CASRWSRVGGTEAFF. The CDR3 nucleotides are TGTGCCAGCAGGTGGAGCAGGGTAGGGGGCACTGAAGCTTTCTTT.

This clonotype has more than one count but fewer than ten. V gene TRBV7-9 combines with J gene TRBJ2-6; D not certain. V shed 3 bases and J shed 2 bases, with 8 bases lying between them. CDR1 SEHNR and CDR2 FQNEAQ come from the germline V gene (reference sequence). This CDR3 is built from 15 residues. This chain's CDR3 is CASSFDATGANVLTF. CDR3 nucleotide sequence: TGTGCCAGCAGCTTCGACGCGACTGGGGCCAACGTCCTGACTTTC.

The chain is built from TRBV19 and TRBJ2-4; 8 nucleotides align to TRBD1. The J call may be incorrect, as the DNA end agrees better with TRBJ2-7. The CDR3 covers 14 residues. Germline V gives CDR1 LNHDA, CDR2 SQIVND (reference sequence). In DNA, the CDR3 is TGTGCCAGTAGTATAGGGGACAGGTTCTACGAGCAGTACTTC. Protein product: CASSIGDRFYEQYF.

This chain uses TRBV5-1 with TRBJ2-2; TRBD2 matches at 8 bases. The CDR3 spans 15 residues. V lost 2 bases to trimming and J lost 3 bases; unmatched junction nucleotides: 3. The germline V gene has CDR1 SGHRS and CDR2 YFSETQ. The CDR3 coding sequence is TGCGCCAGCAGCTTTCCGGGACTAGACACCGGGGAGCTGTTTTTT. Amino acids: CASSFPGLDTGELFF.

This clonotype was counted between two and nine times. DNA of the CDR3: TGCGCCAGCTTTCCTTCTGGAACCAACACCGGGGAGCTGTTTTTT. Translation gives CASFPSGTNTGELFF. The chain uses TRBV5-1 and TRBJ2-2; D is unclear. The CDR3 length is 15 residues. Germline V gene data show CDR1 as SGHRS and CDR2 as YFSETQ. The germline V and J ends were trimmed by 7 bases and 2 bases, with 15 bases remaining between them.

The chain is built from TRBV18 and TRBJ1-3; D gene uncertain. The germline V and J ends were trimmed by 3 bases and 0 bases, with 12 bases remaining between them. This CDR3 spans 16 amino acids. Looked up from germline, CDR1 is KGHSH and CDR2 is LQKENI. CDR3 in amino acids: CASSPGGSVSGNTIYF. The CDR3 DNA sequence: TGTGCCAGCTCACCTGGCGGCAGCGTCTCTGGAAACACCATATATTTT. Supplemented by reference TRBV18 and TRBJ1-3, the full variable domain reads NAGVMQNPRHLVRRRGQEARLRCSPMKGHSHVYWYRQLPEEGLKFMVYLQKENIIDESGMPKERFSAEFPKEGPSILRIQQVVRGDSAAYFCASSPGGSVSGNTIYFGEGSWLTVV.

Comments on this clonotype: A much larger clone lies a single base off, so this may be a read error. CDR3 DNA sequence: TGTGCCAGCAGCCTCCCCGGGTCGGTGCAGTACTTC. Amino acids: CASSLPGSVQYF. The chain recombines TRBV3-1 with TRBJ2-4; D is uncertain. Germline CDR1 and CDR2: LGHDT and YNNKEL (reference sequence). The ends were cut back, 4 bases at V and 13 bases at J, with 14 bases in the middle. The CDR3 covers 12 residues.

This clonotype was seen a handful of times. The gene calls are TRBV6-5 and TRBJ1-6; D call uncertain. Germline-derived CDR1 and CDR2 are MNHEY and SVGAGI. Trimming pared 4 bases from V and 7 bases from J, leaving 14 bases between. The CDR3 length is 15 residues. Written as DNA, the CDR3 is TGTGCCAGCAGTTCTCCCCAGACACGGAATTCACCCCTCCACTTT. This encodes CASSSPQTRNSPLHF.

The chain recombines TRBV5-1 with TRBJ2-7, with 7 bases matching TRBD2. The CDR3 consists of 17 residues. The germline V gene has CDR1 SGHRS and CDR2 YFSETQ. V lost 4 bases, J lost 6 bases, and 19 bases stayed unmatched. CDR3 protein: CASSLQPQREIPTEQYF. The CDR3 bases are TGCGCCAGCAGCCTCCAACCACAGCGGGAAATCCCTACCGAGCAGTACTTC.

This rearrangement joins TRBV4-3 to TRBJ2-5; 8 bases line up with TRBD2. The CDR3 contains 16 residues. The germline V gene has CDR1 LGHNA and CDR2 YSLEER. V gave up 2 bases and J gave up 5 bases; unmatched junction bases: 10. For the CDR3, the DNA is TGCGCCAGCAGCCAATTTAATGCGGGAGGATCGGAGACCCAGTACTTC. Translating it yields CASSQFNAGGSETQYF.

Regarding this clonotype: Germline is not matched at one junction end, which may reflect a read error. This sequence joins TRBV12-3 or TRBV12-4 and TRBJ2-4, with D hard to call. The CDR3 covers 14 residues. DNA for the CDR3: TGTGCCAGCGGTTTTTCCCTAGCCAAAAACATTCAGTACTTC. It yields the protein CASGFSLAKNIQYF.

This clonotype came up a few times. Being one base from a much bigger clone, this may be a read error. The J gene is TRBJ2-7, the V gene TRBV5-5, with D possibly TRBD1 on 5 matching bases. In germline, CDR1 is SGHKS, CDR2 YYEKEE (reference sequence). CDR3 length equals 12 residues. The chain's CDR3 is CASAQGSCEQYF. The DNA for the CDR3 is TGTGCCAGCGCCCAGGGTTCCTGCGAGCAGTACTTC.

There are a few counts of this clonotype. The rearrangement links TRBV20-1 to TRBJ2-1; TRBD1 or TRBD2 may be the D gene (5 bases each). The closer fit of TRBJ2-7 to the DNA end suggests the J call may be wrong. The CDR3 runs 12 residues. Germline CDR1 DFQATT, CDR2 SNEGSKA (reference sequence). This chain's CDR3 is CSAGAGGYEQYF. CDR3 bases: TGCAGTGCTGGTGCTGGGGGCTACGAGCAGTACTTC.

The chain uses TRBV29-1 and TRBJ2-7; no reliable D call. Germline CDR1 reads SQVTM; CDR2 reads ANQGSEA. The germline V and J ends were trimmed by 6 bases and 2 bases, with 14 bases remaining between them. The CDR3 has 13 residues. The DNA for the CDR3 is TGCAGCGTGGACGGAGACAAGGCCTACGAGCAGTACTTC. Residues: CSVDGDKAYEQYF.

This clonotype was picked up many times. J is TRBJ2-7 and V is TRBV27, with D tentatively TRBD1 (6 bases). CDR3 length: 13 amino acids. Germline CDR1 reads MNHEY; CDR2 reads SMNVEV (reference sequence). The V end was cut by 2 bases, the J end by 2 bases, with 7 bases between. DNA of the CDR3: TGTGCCAGCAGTTTACGGGACACCTACGAGCAGTACTTC. Translation: CASSLRDTYEQYF.

This clonotype was counted at least ten times. V usage is TRBV29-1 and J usage is TRBJ2-5; D is uncertain. Trimming left V 3 bases short and J 2 bases short, with 10 bases between. The germline V gene has CDR1 SQVTM and CDR2 ANQGSEA. The CDR3 has 13 residues. CDR3 nucleotide sequence: TGCAGCGTTGAGTTTGTACTACAAGAGACCCAGTACTTC. As protein: CSVEFVLQETQYF.

This clonotype was detected only a few times. The chain carries TRBV11-1 and TRBJ2-1; TRBD2 aligns across 8 bases. Germline V gene sequence: CDR1 SGHAT, CDR2 FQDESV (reference sequence). The CDR3 has 14 amino acids. The J segment lost 8 bases and the V segment lost 4 bases, leaving 7 bases of the junction unmatched. CDR3: CASSSPGGAHEQFF. CDR3 DNA sequence: TGTGCCAGCAGCTCCCCCGGGGGGGCACATGAGCAGTTCTTC.

This clonotype has a handful of counts. The gene calls are TRBV12-3 or TRBV12-4 and TRBJ2-5; 8 bases align to TRBD1. The junction had 5 bases not matched to a gene; V was cut back by 6 bases and J by 5 bases. This CDR3 is built from 13 residues. In DNA form, the CDR3 reads TGTGCCAGCAGCATGACAGGGGCCGAGACCCAGTACTTC. Its protein is CASSMTGAETQYF.

The chain links TRBV20-1 to TRBJ2-3; possibly TRBD2 for D (5 bases). V lost 6 bases and J lost 2, with 15 bases in between. From germline, CDR1 is DFQATT and CDR2 SNEGSKA (reference sequence). The CDR3 runs to 14 residues. Here the CDR3 DNA reads TGCAGTGCCCGCCTCGGGGATCTCACAGATACGCAGTATTTT. This translates into CSARLGDLTDTQYF.

This clonotype has more than one count but fewer than ten. The chain is built from TRBV12-3 or TRBV12-4 and TRBJ1-4; D gene unclear. The CDR3 is 12 amino acids. The germline V and J ends were trimmed by 8 bases and 10 bases, with 14 bases remaining between them. DNA of the CDR3: TGTGCCAGCCAGCAGAGATCGGGAAAACTGTTTTTT. Protein sequence: CASQQRSGKLFF.

A few counts support this clonotype. The chain has TRBV24-1 and TRBJ1-1; possible D gene TRBD1, 5 bases. Trimming shortened V by 1 base and J by 13 bases, and 18 bases separated the two germline ends. This CDR3 has 14 amino acids. CDR1 and CDR2 (germline): KGHDR, SFDVKD. CDR3 loop: CATSDLKAGRSGFF. Here the CDR3 DNA reads TGTGCCACCAGTGATTTAAAGGCAGGGCGGTCGGGTTTCTTT.

The chain uses TRBV2 and TRBJ2-5, with D possibly TRBD2 on 6 matching bases. CDR1 is SNHLY and CDR2 is FYNNEI in the germline V gene. V was clipped by 8 bases and J by 11 bases, with 15 bases between them. This CDR3 spans 11 amino acids. The DNA of the CDR3 is TGTGCCAGCGCGGGGTCCAATGAGCAGTACTTC. Translated, it gives CASAGSNEQYF.